Sequencing of this T cell receptor (beta chain) was carried out in a study of cytomegalovirus exposure and HLA in healthy donors. Overall study findings and caveats: The study listed approximately 170 cytomegalovirus-associated TCR beta chains. In a later analysis, a genetic analysis reported fewer productive-TCR N-insertions in an Asian-associated ancestry cluster than the cohort average.

A note on this clone: Its target is not known.

The primer mix had 60 Vbeta and 13 Jbeta primers. Assay used: immunoSEQ multiplex PCR; TCRdb lists only in-frame clones, some missing. This table lists some 160,000 clones. Sequenced: PBMCs. This sequence originates from a man aged 25 to 45 in good health and CMV-seronegative.

CDR3 coding DNA: TGTGCCAGCAGCCCTTACCATAGGAGCGGGATGTTCGCAGATACGCAGTATTTT. It specifies CASSPYHRSGMFADTQYF. The chain links TRBV7-2 to TRBJ2-3; 7 bases fit TRBD2. The CDR3 has 18 residues. Trimming took 5 bases from V and 4 from J; bases not matched to a gene: 18. The V gene's germline CDR1 is SGHTA and CDR2 FQGNSA.